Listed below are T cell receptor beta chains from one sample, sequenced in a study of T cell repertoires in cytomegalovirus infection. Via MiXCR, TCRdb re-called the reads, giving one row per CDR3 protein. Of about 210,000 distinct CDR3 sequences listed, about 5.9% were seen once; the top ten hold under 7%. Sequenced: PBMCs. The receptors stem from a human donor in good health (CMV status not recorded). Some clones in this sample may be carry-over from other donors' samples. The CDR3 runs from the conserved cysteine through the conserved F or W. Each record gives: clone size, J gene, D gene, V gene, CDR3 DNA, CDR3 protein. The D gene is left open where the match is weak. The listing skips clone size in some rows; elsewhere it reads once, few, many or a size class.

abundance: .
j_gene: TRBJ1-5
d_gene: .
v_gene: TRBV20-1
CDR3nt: TGCAGTGCTAACACTGGGGTTGATCAGCCCCAGCATTTT
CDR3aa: CSANTGVDQPQHF

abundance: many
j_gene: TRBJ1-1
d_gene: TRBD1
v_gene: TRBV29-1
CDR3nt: TGCAGCGCACCGGGACAGATGAACACTGAAGCTTTCTTT
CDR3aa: CSAPGQMNTEAFF

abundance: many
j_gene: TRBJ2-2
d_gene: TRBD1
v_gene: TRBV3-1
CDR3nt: TGTGCCAGCAACCTCGGACAGGGAGAAACCGGGGAGCTGTTTTTT
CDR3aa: CASNLGQGETGELFF

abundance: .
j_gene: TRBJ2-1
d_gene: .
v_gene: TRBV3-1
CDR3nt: TGTGCCAGCAGCCAAAACAGGGATTCCAATGAGCAGTTCTTC
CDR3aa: CASSQNRDSNEQFF

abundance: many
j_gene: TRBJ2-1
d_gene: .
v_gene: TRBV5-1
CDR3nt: TGCGCCAGCAGCCCGGGACGGTCTTCGGAGCAGTTCTTC
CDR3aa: CASSPGRSSEQFF

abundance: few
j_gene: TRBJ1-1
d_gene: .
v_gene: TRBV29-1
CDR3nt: TGCAGCGTTTCGACAGGAGTTATGAACACTGAAGCTTTCTTT
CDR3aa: CSVSTGVMNTEAFF

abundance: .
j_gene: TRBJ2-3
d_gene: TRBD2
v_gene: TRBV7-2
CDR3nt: TGTGCCAGCAGCTCCCGGACTAGCGGGGGGTTTATCTCAATACCGCAGTATTTT
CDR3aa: CASSSRTSGGFISIPQYF

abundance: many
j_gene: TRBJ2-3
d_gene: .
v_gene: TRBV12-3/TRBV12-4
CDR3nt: TGTGCCAGCAGTCTCTCCAGTGTAGGCACAGATACGCAGTATTTT
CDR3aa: CASSLSSVGTDTQYF

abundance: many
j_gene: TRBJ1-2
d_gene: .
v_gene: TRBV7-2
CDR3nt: TGTGCCAGCAGCCCCACGGACGGGAGTTATGGCTACACCTTC
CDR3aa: CASSPTDGSYGYTF

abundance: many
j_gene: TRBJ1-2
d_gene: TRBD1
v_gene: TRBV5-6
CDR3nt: TGTGCCAGCAGCTTTCCCGGGACAGGGGGAGGCTATGGCTACACCTTC
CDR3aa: CASSFPGTGGGYGYTF

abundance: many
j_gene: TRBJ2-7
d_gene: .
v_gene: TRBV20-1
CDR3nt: TGCAGTGCTAGAGATTCAACAGCCTACGAGCAGTACTTC
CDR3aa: CSARDSTAYEQYF

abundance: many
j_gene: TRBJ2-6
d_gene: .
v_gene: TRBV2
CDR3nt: TGTGCCAGCAGCCGGGACTCTGGGGCCAACGTCCTGACTTTC
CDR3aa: CASSRDSGANVLTF

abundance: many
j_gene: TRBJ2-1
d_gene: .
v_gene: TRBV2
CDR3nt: TGTGCCAGCAGTGGCAGGGTCAATGAGCAGTTCTTC
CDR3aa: CASSGRVNEQFF

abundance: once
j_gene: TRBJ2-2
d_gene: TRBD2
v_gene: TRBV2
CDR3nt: TGTGCCAGCACAGACCCGGGACTAGCGGGGATCACCGGGGAGCTGTTTTTT
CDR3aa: CASTDPGLAGITGELFF

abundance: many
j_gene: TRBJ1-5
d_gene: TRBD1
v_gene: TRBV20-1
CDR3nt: TGCAGTGCTAGAGAAGAGACAGGGATTAGCAATCAGCCCCAGCATTTT
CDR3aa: CSAREETGISNQPQHF

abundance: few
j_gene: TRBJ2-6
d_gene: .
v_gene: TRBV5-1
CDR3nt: TGCGCCAGCAGCCGAGAGGGGGCCAACGTCCTGACTTTC
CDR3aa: CASSREGANVLTF

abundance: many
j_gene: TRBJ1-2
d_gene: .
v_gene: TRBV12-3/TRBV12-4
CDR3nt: TGTGCCAGCAGTCCCATGGGGAACTATGGCTACACCTTC
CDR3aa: CASSPMGNYGYTF

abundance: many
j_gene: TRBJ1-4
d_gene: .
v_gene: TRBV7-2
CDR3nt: TGTGCCAGCAGCTTAGGGGCAGGGCGTCTGGCTAATGAAAAACTGTTTTTT
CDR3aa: CASSLGAGRLANEKLFF

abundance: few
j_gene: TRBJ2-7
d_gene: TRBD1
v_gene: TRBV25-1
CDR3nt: TGTGCCAGCAGTGATATCAGGGACAGTTTCTACGAGCAGTACTTC
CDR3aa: CASSDIRDSFYEQYF

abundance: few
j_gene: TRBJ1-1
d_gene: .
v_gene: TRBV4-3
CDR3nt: TGCGCCAGCAGCCAAGATCTTCGGGATTTCGAAGCTTTCTTT
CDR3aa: CASSQDLRDFEAFF

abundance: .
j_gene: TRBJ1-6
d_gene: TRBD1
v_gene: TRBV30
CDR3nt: TGTGCCTGGAGCGGGACAGGGCGATCACCCCTCCACTTT
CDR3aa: CAWSGTGRSPLHF

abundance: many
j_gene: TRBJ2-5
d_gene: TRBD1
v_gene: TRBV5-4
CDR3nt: TGTGCCAGCAGCTCCTCCAAAATGGGACAGGGAAAATCGGAGACCCAGTACTTC
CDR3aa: CASSSSKMGQGKSETQYF

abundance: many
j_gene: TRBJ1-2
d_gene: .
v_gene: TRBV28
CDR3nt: TGTGCCAGCAGTTATAACCTCCTCGACCCCGCCAAACATGGCTACACCTTC
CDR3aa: CASSYNLLDPAKHGYTF

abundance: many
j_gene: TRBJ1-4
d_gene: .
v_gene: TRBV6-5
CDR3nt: TGTGCCAGCAGTTACTCGAGTGATAATGAAAAACTGTTTTTT
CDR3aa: CASSYSSDNEKLFF

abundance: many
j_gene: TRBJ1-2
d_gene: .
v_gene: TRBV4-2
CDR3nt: TGTGCCAGCAGCCGACTCCTTGACGGGGAAGGGGCCAACTATGGCTACACCTTC
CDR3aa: CASSRLLDGEGANYGYTF

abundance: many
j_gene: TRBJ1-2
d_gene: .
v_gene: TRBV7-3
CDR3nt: TGTGCCAGCGCGACAGAACCATTGAGCTATGGCTACACCTTC
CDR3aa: CASATEPLSYGYTF

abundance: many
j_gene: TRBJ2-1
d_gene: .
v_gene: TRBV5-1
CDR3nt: TGCGCCAGCAGTCCCCATTTGAGGACCTCCTACAATGAGCAGTTCTTC
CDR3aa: CASSPHLRTSYNEQFF

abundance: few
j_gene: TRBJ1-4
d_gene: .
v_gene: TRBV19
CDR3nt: TGTGCCAGTAGTGTCCGGAGGGAGGTCAATGAAAAACTGTTTTTT
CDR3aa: CASSVRREVNEKLFF

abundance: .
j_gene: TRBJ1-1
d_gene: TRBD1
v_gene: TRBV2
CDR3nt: TGTGCCAGCAGGAGGACAGGGGTGAACACTGAAGCTTTCTTT
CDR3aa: CASRRTGVNTEAFF

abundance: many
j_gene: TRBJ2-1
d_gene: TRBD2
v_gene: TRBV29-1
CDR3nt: TGCAGCCCTAAGCGGGGACCTTACAATGAGCAGTTCTTC
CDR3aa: CSPKRGPYNEQFF

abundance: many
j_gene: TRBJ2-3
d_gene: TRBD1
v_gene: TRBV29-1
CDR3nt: TGCAGCGTTGTACAGGGGGCTTCTGGAGATACGCAGTATTTT
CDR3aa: CSVVQGASGDTQYF

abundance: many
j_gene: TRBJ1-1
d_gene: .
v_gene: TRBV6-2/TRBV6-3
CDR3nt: TGTGCCAGCAGTTACGGGATGAACACTGAAGCTTTCTTT
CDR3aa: CASSYGMNTEAFF

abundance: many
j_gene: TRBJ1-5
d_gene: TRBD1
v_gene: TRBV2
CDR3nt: TGTGCCAGCAGCGCCGACAGGGCGGGTCAGCCCCAGCATTTT
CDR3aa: CASSADRAGQPQHF

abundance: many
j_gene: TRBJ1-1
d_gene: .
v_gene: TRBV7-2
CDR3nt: TGTGCCAGCAGCTTAGAGGGGGGGCGGGGGACTGAAGCTTTCTTT
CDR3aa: CASSLEGGRGTEAFF

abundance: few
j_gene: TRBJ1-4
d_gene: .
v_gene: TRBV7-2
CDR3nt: TGTGCCAGCAGCGTCGACAGGCGACCTAATGAAAAACTGTTTTTT
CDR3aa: CASSVDRRPNEKLFF

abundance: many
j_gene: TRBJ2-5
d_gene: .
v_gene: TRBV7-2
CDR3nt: TGTGCCAGCTGCCCCAGGGTAGCGGAGCAAGAGACCCAGTACTTC
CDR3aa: CASCPRVAEQETQYF

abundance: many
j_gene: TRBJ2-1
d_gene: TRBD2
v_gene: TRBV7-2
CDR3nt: TGTGCCAGCAGGGGTCGAGCGGGGGCCTCCTCCTACAATGAGCAGTTCTTC
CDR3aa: CASRGRAGASSYNEQFF

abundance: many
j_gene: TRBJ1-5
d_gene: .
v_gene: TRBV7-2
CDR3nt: TGTGCCAGCAGCTTTGGTAGTCAGGGATATCAGCCCCAGCATTTT
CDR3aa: CASSFGSQGYQPQHF

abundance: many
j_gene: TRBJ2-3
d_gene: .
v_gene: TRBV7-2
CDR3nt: TGTGCCAGCAGCCTGGACGGGGTGCGCACAGATACGCAGTATTTT
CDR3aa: CASSLDGVRTDTQYF

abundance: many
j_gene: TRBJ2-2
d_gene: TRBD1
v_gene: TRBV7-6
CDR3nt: TGTGCCAGCAGCCGGGACAGGGGGGGAACCGGGGAGCTGTTTTTT
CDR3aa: CASSRDRGGTGELFF

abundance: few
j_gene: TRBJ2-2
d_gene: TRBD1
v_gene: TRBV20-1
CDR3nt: TGCAGTGCTAGACCGGGACAGGGGGCCGGGGAGCTGTTTTTT
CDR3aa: CSARPGQGAGELFF

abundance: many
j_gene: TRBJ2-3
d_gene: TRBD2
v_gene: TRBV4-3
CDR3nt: TGCGCCAGCAGCCAATGGGGACTAGCGGGGGACACAGATACGCAGTATTTT
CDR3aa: CASSQWGLAGDTDTQYF

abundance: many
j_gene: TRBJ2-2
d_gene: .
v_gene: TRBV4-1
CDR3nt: TGCGCCAGCAGCCGGAAAGTTAGCGGGAACACCGGGGAGCTGTTTTTT
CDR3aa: CASSRKVSGNTGELFF

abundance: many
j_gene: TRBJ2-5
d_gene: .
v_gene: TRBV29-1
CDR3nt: TGCAGCGTTGAAGTTCCGGGGGCCGGAGAGACCCAGTACTTC
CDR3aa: CSVEVPGAGETQYF

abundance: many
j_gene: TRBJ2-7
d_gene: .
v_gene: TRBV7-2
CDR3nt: TGTGCCAGCAGCTCTACAGGATCACCTACCTACGAGCAGTACTTC
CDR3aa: CASSSTGSPTYEQYF

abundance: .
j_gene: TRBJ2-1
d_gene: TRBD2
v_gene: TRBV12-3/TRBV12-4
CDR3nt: TGTGCCAGCAACCGAGGACTAGCGGGTGGTGAGCAGTTCTTC
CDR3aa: CASNRGLAGGEQFF

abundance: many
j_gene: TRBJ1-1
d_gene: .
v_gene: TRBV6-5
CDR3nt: TGTGCCAGCAGTTACGGGTGGGAAGCTTTCTTT
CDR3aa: CASSYGWEAFF

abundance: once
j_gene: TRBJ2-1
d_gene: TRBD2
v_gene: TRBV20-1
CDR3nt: TGCAGTGCTAGAGATCAGGGAGGCCTAGCGGGGGGGCCCTACAATGAGCAGTTCTTC
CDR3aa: CSARDQGGLAGGPYNEQFF

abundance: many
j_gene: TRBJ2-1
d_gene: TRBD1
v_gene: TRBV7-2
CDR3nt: TGTGCCAGCAGCGTAGGGGGCCCAGGCAATGAGCAGTTCTTC
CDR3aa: CASSVGGPGNEQFF

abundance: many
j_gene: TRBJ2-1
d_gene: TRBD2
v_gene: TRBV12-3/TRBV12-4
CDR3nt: TGTGCCAGCAGTCGAACGTCCCTGTCTAGCGGGGGGGGAAATGAGCAGTTCTTC
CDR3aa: CASSRTSLSSGGGNEQFF

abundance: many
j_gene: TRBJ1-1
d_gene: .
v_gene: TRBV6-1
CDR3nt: TGTGCCAGCAGTGACCGAAGAGGTTTGCCGACCCAACCTGAAGCTTTCTTT
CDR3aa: CASSDRRGLPTQPEAFF

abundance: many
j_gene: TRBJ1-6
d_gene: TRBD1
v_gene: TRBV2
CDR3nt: TGTGCCAGCAGTGAGCCAGGGGGGTACTCACCCCTCCACTTT
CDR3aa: CASSEPGGYSPLHF

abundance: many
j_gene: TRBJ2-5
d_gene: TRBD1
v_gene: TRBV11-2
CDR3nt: TGTGCCAGCAGCTTAGGGACAGGACGAGAGACCCAGTACTTC
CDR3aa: CASSLGTGRETQYF

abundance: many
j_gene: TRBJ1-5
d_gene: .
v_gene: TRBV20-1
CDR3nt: TGCAGTGCTAAAAAAAAAACAGGGATCAATCAGCCCCAGCATTTT
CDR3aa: CSAKKKTGINQPQHF

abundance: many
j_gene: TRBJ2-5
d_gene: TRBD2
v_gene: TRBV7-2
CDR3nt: TGTGCCAGCAGCATAATTCCCGCGGGGGGGATGGAGACCCAGTACTTC
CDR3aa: CASSIIPAGGMETQYF

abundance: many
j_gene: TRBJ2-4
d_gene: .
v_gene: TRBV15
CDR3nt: TGTGCCACCAGCCCCCGAGACGCCGGCATTCAGTACTTC
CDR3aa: CATSPRDAGIQYF

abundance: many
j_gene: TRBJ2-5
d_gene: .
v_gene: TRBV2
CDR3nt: TGTGCCAGCAATTCGCCCCCCGAACAAGAGACCCAGTACTTC
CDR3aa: CASNSPPEQETQYF

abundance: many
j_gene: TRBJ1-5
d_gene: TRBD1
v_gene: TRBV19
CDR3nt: TGTGCCAGTAAGTGGGGACAGGGCATCAATCAGCCCCAGCATTTT
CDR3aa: CASKWGQGINQPQHF

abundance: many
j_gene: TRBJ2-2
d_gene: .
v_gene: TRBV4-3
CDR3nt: TGCGCCAGCAGCCAAGCGGCTAGCCTAACCGGGGAGCTGTTTTTT
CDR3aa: CASSQAASLTGELFF